This TCR beta chain was captured in a study of identical twins. The CDR3 has 15 residues. Germline CDR1 ENHRY, CDR2 SYGVKD. J was trimmed by 1 base and V by 4 bases; bases with no gene match: 5. Study results and limitations: Conclusions rested on cross-sectional statistics rather than following the same donors. Insertions ran lower in abundant cord blood beta clonotypes, though not in memory repertoires.

Template switching introduced a universal primer site, and the cDNA bore unique molecular identifiers. TCRdb re-derived calls from the 5' RACE reads in MiXCR, one entry per CDR3 protein. The sample lists around 280,000 distinct CDR3 sequences; less than 9% were seen once. This clonotype has a count of ten or more. The target antigen is unknown. These same records also appear under a second study, on yellow fever vaccine responses in identical twins. That work contributes: Among the twins, the vaccine T cell response reportedly seemed partly convergent and partly personalized.

The clonotype was recovered from a woman under 30 in good health. The chain combines TRBV10-3 with TRBJ1-2; 8 bases fit TRBD1. The sample taken for sequencing was memory (CD45RO+) T cells sorted from blood. In DNA form, the CDR3 reads TGTGCCATCAGTGCCCCGGGACAGGTTAACTATGGCTACACCTTC. Its protein is CAISAPGQVNYGYTF.